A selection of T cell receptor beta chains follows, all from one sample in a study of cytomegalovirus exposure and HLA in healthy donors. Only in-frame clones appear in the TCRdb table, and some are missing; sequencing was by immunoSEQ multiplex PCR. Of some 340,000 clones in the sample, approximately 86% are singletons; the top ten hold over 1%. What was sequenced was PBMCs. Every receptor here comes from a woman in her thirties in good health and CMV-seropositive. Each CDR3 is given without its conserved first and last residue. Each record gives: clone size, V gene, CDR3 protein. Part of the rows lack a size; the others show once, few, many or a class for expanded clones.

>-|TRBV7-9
ANRGQGGFEQY
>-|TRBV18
ASSLQGARGTDTQY
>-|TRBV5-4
ASSLEGLAPYNEQF
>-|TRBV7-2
ASSLRGTATTPLH
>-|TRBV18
ASSPNTGTGIRETQY
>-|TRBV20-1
SAPDYTQY
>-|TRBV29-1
SVRPTGGDNSPLH
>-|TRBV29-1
SHIRGREAF
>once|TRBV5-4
ASSLELAGPQH
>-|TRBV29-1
SVEEQGRRDTQY
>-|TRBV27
ASRREFGAGELF
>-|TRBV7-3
ASSLTPGQGSYEQY
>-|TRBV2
ASSVLNEQF
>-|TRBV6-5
ASSLTLNYGYT
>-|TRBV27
ASSFYDLRQGGTEAF
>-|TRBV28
ASTGFQETQY
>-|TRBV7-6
ASSLVGVVDTQY
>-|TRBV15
ATSISGQGTEAF
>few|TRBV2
ASSVYDYT
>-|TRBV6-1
ASSFRTGKAF
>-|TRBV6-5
ASSYSDNSYEQY
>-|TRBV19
ASRDREGEKLF
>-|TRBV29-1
SVKRETSGNTIY
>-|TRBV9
ASSPRDRGTGGRETQY
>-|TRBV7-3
ASSLAGGETQY
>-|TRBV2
ASSPGAYEQY
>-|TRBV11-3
ASSAAGQGSSGANVLT
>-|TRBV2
ASSEDSGRAYEQY
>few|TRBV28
ASSPPNGIVYT
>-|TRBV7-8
ASTVSWEHPNAWEQY
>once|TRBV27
ASSLRGLAFEQF
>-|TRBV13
ASSWSSKGTDTQY
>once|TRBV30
AWSVGDRGQETQY
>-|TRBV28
ASSLGHRTGAF
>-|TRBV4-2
ASSQDWEYEQF
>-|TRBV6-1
ASSEQGQGSYGYT
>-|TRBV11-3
ASSQGQLTPQY
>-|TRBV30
AWRGQGGGRAF
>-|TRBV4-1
ASSQGPGGGETQY
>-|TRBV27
ASSSQGFYGYT
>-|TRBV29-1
SVSSGANYGYT
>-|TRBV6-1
ASSEQENSYNSPLH
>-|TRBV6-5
ASSGTAADNEQF
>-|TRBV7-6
ASSLGPDRSDTQY
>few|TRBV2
ASSEGTAMRKH
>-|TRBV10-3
AISESGTGKDEQY
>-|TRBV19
ASSTMGLTRHEQY
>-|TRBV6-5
ASSYEGNGNTIY
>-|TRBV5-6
ASSIRLYEQY
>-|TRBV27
ASSLPETGELF
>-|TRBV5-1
ASSLLDPFTDTQY
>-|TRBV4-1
ASSQGETAYEQY
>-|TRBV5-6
ASSLGEAYEQY
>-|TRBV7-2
ASSVGGAITDTQY
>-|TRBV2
ASSDRGRFEQY
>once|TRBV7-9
ASSLGSNRAYEQY
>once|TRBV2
ASSVDRTGNTIY
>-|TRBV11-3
ASSPGRADQQF
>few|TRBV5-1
ASSLASGGDTDTQY